The 5 T cell receptor beta chains below all came from one sample that was sequenced in a study of blood T cell repertoires in COVID-19. The assay was immunoSEQ multiplex PCR, and TCRdb's table has in-frame clones only and misses some. The data show approximately 300,000 clones, around nine tenths seen once. Material for sequencing was PBMCs or T cells enriched from blood (not recorded which). The receptors shown here come from a man in his sixties who had recovered from COVID-19.

V usage is TRBV19 and J usage is TRBJ1-2, with a possible D match to TRBD1 (5 bases). With 3 bases removed from V and 5 bases from J, the gap between germline ends came to 16 bases. Germline CDR1 and CDR2: LNHDA and SQIVND (reference sequence). The CDR3 runs to 15 residues. CDR3 sequence (DNA): TGTGCCAGTAGTATGTCTACAGGTTATGGTTATGGCTACACCTTC. Its protein is CASSMSTGYGYGYTF.

The chain recombines TRBV28 with TRBJ2-7, with 10 positions matching TRBD1. Germline V gene data show CDR1 as MDHEN and CDR2 as SYDVKM. Germline trimming cut 2 bases from V and 2 bases from J; bases unmatched to any gene: 3. This CDR3 is 15 amino acids long. The CDR3 DNA reads as TGTGCCAGCAGTTTAGGTGGGACAGGGGCCTACGAGCAGTACTTC. Protein sequence: CASSLGGTGAYEQYF.

The rearrangement links TRBV7-3 to TRBJ2-7; weak D call: TRBD2 (7 bases). V shed 3 bases and J shed 6 bases, with 15 bases lying between them. The CDR3 runs to 14 residues. Germline V CDR1 and CDR2: SGHTA, FQGTGA. The CDR3 is CASSFSLGGGEQYF. The CDR3 bases are TGTGCCAGCAGCTTCAGCTTGGGAGGGGGCGAGCAGTACTTC.

The gene calls are TRBV7-2 and TRBJ1-1; D perhaps matches TRBD1 (6 bases). This CDR3 has 14 residues. Looked up from germline, CDR1 is SGHTA and CDR2 is FQGNSA. V lost 1 base and J 4 bases, leaving 10 bases between the germline ends. The CDR3 region is CASSLVQGGTEAFF. As DNA, the CDR3 is TGTGCCAGCAGCTTAGTACAGGGCGGCACTGAAGCTTTCTTT. The full variable domain, in which reference TRBV7-2 and TRBJ1-1 provide the parts outside the CDR3, is GAGVSQSPSNKVTEKGKDVELRCDPISGHTALYWYRQSLGQGLEFLIYFQGNSAPDKSGLPSDRFSAERTGGSVSTLTIQRTQQEDSAVYLCASSLVQGGTEAFFGQGTRLTVV.

This chain uses TRBV27 with TRBJ1-2; D perhaps matches TRBD1 (5 bases). Germline V CDR1 and CDR2: MNHEY, SMNVEV (reference sequence). Trimming pared 1 base from V and 8 bases from J, leaving 20 bases between. This CDR3 region has 16 residues. In nucleotides, the CDR3 is TGTGCCAGCAGTTTATACGGGGGGAACCTGAACGGAGGCTACACCTTC. It translates to CASSLYGGNLNGGYTF.